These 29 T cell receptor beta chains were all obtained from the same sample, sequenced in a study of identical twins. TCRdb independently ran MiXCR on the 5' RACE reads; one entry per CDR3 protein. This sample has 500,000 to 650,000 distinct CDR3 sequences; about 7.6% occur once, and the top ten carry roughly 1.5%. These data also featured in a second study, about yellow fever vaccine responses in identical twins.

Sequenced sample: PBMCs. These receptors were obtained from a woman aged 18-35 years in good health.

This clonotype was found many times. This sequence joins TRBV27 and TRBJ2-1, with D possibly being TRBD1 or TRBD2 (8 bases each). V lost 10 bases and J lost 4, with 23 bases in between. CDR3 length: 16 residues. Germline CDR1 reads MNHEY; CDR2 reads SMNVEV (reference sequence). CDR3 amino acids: CATHSGTGRVYNEQFF. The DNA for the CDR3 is TGTGCCACCCATAGCGGGACAGGACGGGTTTACAATGAGCAGTTCTTC.

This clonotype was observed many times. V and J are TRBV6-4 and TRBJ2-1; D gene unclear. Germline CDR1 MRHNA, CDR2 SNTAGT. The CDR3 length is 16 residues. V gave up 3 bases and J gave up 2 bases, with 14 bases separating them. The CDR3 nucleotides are TGTGCCAGCAGTGAAGATCGAACTCCGACCTACAATGAGCAGTTCTTC. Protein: CASSEDRTPTYNEQFF.

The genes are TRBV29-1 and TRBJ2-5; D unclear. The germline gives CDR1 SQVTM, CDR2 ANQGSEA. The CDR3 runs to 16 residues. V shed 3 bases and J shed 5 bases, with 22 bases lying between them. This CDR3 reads CSVDGVQADHRETQYF. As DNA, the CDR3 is TGCAGCGTTGATGGGGTGCAGGCGGACCATCGGGAGACCCAGTACTTC.

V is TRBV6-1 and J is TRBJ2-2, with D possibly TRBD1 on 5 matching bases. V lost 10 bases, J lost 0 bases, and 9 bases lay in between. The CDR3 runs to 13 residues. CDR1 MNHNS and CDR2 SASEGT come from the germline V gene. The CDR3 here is CAISTANTGELFF. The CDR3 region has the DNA TGTGCCATATCGACAGCGAACACCGGGGAGCTGTTTTTT.

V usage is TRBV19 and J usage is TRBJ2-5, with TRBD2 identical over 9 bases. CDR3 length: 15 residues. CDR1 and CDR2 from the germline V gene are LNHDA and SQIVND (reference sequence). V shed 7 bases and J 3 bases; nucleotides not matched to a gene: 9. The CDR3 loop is CASNGGGAGEETQYF. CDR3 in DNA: TGTGCCAGTAACGGCGGGGGGGCGGGGGAAGAGACCCAGTACTTC.

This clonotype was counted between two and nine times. The CDR3 DNA reads TGCGCCAGCAGCTTGGGTCGGCAGGGGGCAAGAAGCACTGAAGCTTTCTTT. Protein: CASSLGRQGARSTEAFF. This chain connects TRBV5-1 to TRBJ1-1; TRBD1 matches 8 bases. Germline V gives CDR1 SGHRS, CDR2 YFSETQ. V was pared by 0 bases and J by 4 bases, with 11 bases of the junction left unmatched. The CDR3 covers 17 residues.

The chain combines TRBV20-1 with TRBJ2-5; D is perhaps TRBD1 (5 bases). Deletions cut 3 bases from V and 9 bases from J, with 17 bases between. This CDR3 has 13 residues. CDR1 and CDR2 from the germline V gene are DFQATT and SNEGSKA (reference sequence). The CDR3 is CSASETAVYPQYF. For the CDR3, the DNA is TGCAGTGCTAGTGAGACAGCCGTTTATCCCCAGTACTTC.

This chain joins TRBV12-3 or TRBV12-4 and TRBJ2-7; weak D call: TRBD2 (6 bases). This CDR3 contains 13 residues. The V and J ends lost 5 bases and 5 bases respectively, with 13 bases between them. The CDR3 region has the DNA TGTGCCAGCAGTCCCGGGAGCGTAGACGAGCAGTACTTC. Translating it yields CASSPGSVDEQYF.

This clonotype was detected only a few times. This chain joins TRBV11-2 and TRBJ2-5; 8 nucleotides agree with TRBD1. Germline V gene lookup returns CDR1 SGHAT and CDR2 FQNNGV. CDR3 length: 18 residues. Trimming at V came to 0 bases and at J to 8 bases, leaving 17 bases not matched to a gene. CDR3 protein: CASSLDSQGARLKGTQYF. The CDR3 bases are TGTGCCAGCAGCTTAGACTCGCAGGGGGCCCGCCTTAAAGGTACCCAGTACTTC.

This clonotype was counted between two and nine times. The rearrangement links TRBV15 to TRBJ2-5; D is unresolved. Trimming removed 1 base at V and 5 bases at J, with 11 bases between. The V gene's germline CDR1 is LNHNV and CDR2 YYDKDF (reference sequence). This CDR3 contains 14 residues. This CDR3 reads CATSRGVRGETQYF. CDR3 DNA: TGTGCCACCAGCAGAGGAGTGCGTGGGGAGACCCAGTACTTC. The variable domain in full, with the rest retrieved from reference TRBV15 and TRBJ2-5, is DAMVIQNPRYQVTQFGKPVTLSCSQTLNHNVMYWYQQKSSQAPKLLFHYYDKDFNNEADTPDNFQSRRPNTSFCFLDIRSPGLGDTAMYLCATSRGVRGETQYFGPGTRLLVL.

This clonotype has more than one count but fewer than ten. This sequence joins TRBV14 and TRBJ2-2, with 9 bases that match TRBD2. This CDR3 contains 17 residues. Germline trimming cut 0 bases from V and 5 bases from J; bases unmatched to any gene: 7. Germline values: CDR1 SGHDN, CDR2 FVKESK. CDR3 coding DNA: TGTGCCAGCAGCCAAGATGGACTAGCGCGTGGAACCGGGGAGCTGTTTTTT. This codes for CASSQDGLARGTGELFF.

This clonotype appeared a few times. The chain's CDR3 is CASSPTVAPNYGYTF. The CDR3, as DNA: TGTGCCAGCAGCCCGACGGTAGCACCTAACTATGGCTACACCTTC. This rearrangement joins TRBV7-8 to TRBJ1-2, with D unresolved. The CDR3 has 15 residues. Germline values: CDR1 SGHVS, CDR2 FQNEAQ. Trimming stripped 5 bases from V and 0 bases from J, with 13 bases between.

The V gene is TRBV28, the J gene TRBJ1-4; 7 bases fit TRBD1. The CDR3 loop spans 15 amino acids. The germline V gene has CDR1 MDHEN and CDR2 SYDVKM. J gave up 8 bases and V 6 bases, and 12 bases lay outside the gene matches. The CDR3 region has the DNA TGTGCCAGCAGGAGGGGGCTCCCATTTAACGAAAAACTGTTTTTT. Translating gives CASRRGLPFNEKLFF.

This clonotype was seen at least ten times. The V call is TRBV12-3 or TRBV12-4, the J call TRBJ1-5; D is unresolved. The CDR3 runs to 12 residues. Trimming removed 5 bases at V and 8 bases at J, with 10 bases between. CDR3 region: CASSPSEEPQHF. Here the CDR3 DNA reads TGTGCCAGCAGTCCCTCGGAGGAGCCCCAGCATTTT.

CDR3 sequence: CASSQDRGSWTTEAFF. CDR3 bases: TGTGCCAGCAGCCAAGATCGCGGTTCGTGGACCACTGAAGCTTTCTTT. The chain employs TRBV3-1 and TRBJ1-1, with no clear D. Germline V gene lookup returns CDR1 LGHDT and CDR2 YNNKEL (reference sequence). V was shortened by 0 bases and J by 4 bases, with 15 bases between the two germline ends. The CDR3 covers 16 residues.

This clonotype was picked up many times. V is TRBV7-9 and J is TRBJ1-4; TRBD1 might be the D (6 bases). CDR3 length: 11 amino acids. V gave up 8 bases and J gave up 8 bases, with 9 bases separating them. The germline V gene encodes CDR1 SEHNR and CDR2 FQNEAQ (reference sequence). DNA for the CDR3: TGTGCCAGCGGCGACAGGGAAAAACTGTTTTTT. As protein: CASGDREKLFF.

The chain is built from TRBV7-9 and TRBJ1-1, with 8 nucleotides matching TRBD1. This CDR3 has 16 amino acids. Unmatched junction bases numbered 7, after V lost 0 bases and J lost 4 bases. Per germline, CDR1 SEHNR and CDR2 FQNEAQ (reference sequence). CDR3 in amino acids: CASSLAYRGIGTEAFF. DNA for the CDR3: TGTGCCAGCAGCTTAGCGTACAGGGGGATCGGCACTGAAGCTTTCTTT.

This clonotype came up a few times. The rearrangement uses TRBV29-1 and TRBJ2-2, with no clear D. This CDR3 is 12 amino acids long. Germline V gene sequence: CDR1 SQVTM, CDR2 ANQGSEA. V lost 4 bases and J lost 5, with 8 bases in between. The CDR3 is CSVAAQTGELFF. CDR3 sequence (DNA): TGCAGCGTTGCGGCTCAAACCGGGGAGCTGTTTTTT.

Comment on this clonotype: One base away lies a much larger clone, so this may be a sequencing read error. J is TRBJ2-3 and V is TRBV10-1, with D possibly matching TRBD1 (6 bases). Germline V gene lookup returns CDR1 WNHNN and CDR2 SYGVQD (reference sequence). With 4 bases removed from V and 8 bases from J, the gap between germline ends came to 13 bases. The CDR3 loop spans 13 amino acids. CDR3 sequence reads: CASSASGAGTQYF. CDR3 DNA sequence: TGCGCCAGCAGTGCGTCAGGGGCAGGTACGCAGTATTTT.

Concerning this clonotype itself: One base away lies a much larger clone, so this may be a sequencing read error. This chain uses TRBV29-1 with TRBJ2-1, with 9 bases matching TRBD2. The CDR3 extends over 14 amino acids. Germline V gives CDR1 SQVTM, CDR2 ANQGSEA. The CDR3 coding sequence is TGCAGCGTTGAACTAGCGGGAACGGACAATGAGCAGATCTTC. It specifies CSVELAGTDNEQIF.

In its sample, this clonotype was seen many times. This chain's CDR3 is CATSDGTGSREQYF. The CDR3 DNA sequence: TGTGCCACCAGTGACGGGACAGGGTCGAGAGAGCAGTACTTC. This chain uses TRBV24-1 with TRBJ2-7; TRBD1 aligns across 9 bases. Germline V gene data show CDR1 as KGHDR and CDR2 as SFDVKD. Losses at the gene ends were 4 bases for V and 7 bases for J; bases not matched to a gene: 7. The CDR3 runs to 14 residues.

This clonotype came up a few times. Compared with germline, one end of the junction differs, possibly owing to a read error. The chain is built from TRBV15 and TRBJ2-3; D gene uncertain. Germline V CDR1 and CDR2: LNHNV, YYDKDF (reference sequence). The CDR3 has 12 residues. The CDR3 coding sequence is TGCGCCACCAGCAAGACGGTCGGCACGCAGTATTTT. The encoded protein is CATSKTVGTQYF.

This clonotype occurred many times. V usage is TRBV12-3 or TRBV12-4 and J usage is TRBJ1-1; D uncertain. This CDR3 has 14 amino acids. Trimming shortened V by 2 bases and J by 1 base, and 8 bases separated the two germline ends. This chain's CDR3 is CASSLFSRNTEAFF. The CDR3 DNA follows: TGTGCCAGCAGTTTATTCTCGAGGAACACTGAAGCTTTCTTT.

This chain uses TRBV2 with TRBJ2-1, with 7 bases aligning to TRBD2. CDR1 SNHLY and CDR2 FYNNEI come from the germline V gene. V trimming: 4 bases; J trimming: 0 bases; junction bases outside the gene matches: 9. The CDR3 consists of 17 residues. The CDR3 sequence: CASSVFAGANSYNEQFF. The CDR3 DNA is TGTGCCAGCAGTGTTTTTGCGGGAGCAAACTCCTACAATGAGCAGTTCTTC.

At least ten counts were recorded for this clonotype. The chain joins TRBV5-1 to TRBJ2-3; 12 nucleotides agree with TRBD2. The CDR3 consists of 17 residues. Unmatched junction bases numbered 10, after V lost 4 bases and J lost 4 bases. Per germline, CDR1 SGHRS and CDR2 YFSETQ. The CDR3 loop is CASSGILAGGRADTQYF. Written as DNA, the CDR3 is TGCGCCAGCAGCGGCATACTAGCGGGGGGTCGCGCAGATACGCAGTATTTT.

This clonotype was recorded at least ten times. This CDR3 reads CASSLDRVVEKLFF. In DNA form, the CDR3 reads TGTGCCAGCAGCTTAGACAGGGTGGTCGAAAAACTGTTTTTT. The rearrangement links TRBV11-2 to TRBJ1-4; a possible D gene is TRBD1 (5 bases). Germline V gene sequence: CDR1 SGHAT, CDR2 FQNNGV. V was clipped by 0 bases and J by 8 bases, with 10 bases between them. The CDR3 has 14 residues. Based on the CDR3 plus reference TRBV11-2 and TRBJ1-4, the full variable domain is EAGVAQSPRYKIIEKRQSVAFWCNPISGHATLYWYQQILGQGPKLLIQFQNNGVVDDSQLPKDRFSAERLKGVDSTLKIQPAKLEDSAVYLCASSLDRVVEKLFFGSGTQLSVL.

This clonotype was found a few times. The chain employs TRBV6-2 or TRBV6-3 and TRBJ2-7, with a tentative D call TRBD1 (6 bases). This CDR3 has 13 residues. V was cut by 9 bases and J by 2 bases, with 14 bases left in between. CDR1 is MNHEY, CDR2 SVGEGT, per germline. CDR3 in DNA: TGTGCCAGTTCAACAGGGAAACCCTACGAGCAGTACTTC. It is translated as CASSTGKPYEQYF.

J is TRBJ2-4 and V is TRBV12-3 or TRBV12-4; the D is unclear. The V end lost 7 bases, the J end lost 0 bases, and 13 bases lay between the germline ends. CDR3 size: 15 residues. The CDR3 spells CASTSRASAKNIQYF. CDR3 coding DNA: TGTGCCAGCACCTCCCGGGCCTCAGCCAAAAACATTCAGTACTTC.

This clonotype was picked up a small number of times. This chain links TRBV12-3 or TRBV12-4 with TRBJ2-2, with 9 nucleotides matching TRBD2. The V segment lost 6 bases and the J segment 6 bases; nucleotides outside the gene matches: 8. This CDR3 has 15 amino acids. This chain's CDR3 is CASRSAGGIPGELFF. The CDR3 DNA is TGTGCCAGCAGGTCGGCGGGGGGGATCCCCGGGGAGCTGTTTTTT.